The source of this T cell receptor (beta chain) is a study of blood T cell repertoires in COVID-19. Sequenced by immunoSEQ multiplex PCR; TCRdb stores in-frame clones only, minus some. The repertoire has about 75,000 clones, roughly 82% of them found once; the top ten carry 20% to 25%. Per the germline V gene, CDR1 is SQVTM and CDR2 is ANQGSEA. The CDR3 consists of 16 residues. This clone was observed a few times. The sequenced material came from peripheral blood. The chain employs TRBV29-1 and TRBJ2-7; TRBD1 might be the D (7 bases). This clonotype was obtained from a woman aged 45-65 years with acute or convalescent COVID-19. CDR3 protein: CRVRRSEGASIGEQYF. The CDR3 nucleotides are TGCAGGGTCCGTCGGTCGGAGGGGGCGTCTATCGGCGAGCAGTACTTC.